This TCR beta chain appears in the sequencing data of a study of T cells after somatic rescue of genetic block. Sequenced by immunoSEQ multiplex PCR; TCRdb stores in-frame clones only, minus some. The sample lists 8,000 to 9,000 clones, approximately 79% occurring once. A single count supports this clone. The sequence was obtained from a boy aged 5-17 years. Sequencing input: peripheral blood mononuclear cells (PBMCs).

The CDR3 nucleotides are TGTGCCAGCAGCTTGCTGGACAGACCGGCCAGTGAAGCTTTCTTT. Residues: CASSLLDRPASEAFF. This rearrangement joins TRBV5-6 to TRBJ1-1; a weak D match, TRBD1 (6 bases). V was shortened by 1 base and J by 7 bases, with 17 bases between the two germline ends. This CDR3 has 15 amino acids. From germline, CDR1 is SGHDT and CDR2 YYEEEE.